The 22 T cell receptor beta chains given below trace back to one sample, sequenced in a study of cytotoxic CD8 clonotypes in ibrutinib-treated CLL. TCRdb's table, derived via immunoSEQ multiplex PCR, lists solely in-frame clones and lacks some. Among under 200,000 clones, under 85% were seen once, and the ten largest hold about 4.5%. Sequencing used PBMCs, obtained after 24 months of ibrutinib treatment. These receptors were obtained from a human donor with chronic lymphocytic leukemia.

The chain has TRBV18 and TRBJ2-7, with D possibly TRBD1 on 7 matching bases. V shed 4 bases and J shed 6 bases, with 19 bases lying between them. This CDR3 spans 15 amino acids. Germline V CDR1 and CDR2: KGHSH, LQKENI. The CDR3 is CASSRQGGLIVEQYF. In nucleotides, the CDR3 is TGTGCCAGCTCACGACAGGGAGGCTTAATCGTCGAGCAGTACTTC.

This CDR3 reads CASSFHLGSAYEQYF. CDR3 bases: TGTGCCAGCAGCTTCCATTTAGGGTCGGCCTACGAGCAGTACTTC. This chain connects TRBV5-6 to TRBJ2-7; D is undetermined. Trimming cost V 2 bases and J 2 bases, with 14 bases left between them. This CDR3 has 15 amino acids. Germline V CDR1 and CDR2: SGHDT, YYEEEE.

The V gene is TRBV5-1, the J gene TRBJ2-1; 10 positions match TRBD2. V shed 2 bases, J shed 3 bases, and the junction held 5 bases outside the gene matches. From germline, CDR1 is SGHRS and CDR2 YFSETQ. The CDR3 has 16 residues. The CDR3 sequence is CASSFGLAGVYNEQFF. CDR3 DNA sequence: TGCGCCAGCAGCTTTGGGCTAGCGGGAGTCTACAATGAGCAGTTCTTC.

The J gene is TRBJ1-1, the V gene TRBV19; no clear D gene. The V gene's germline CDR1 is LNHDA and CDR2 SQIVND (reference sequence). Trimming took 3 bases from V and 4 from J, leaving 12 bases between them. The CDR3 sequence is 14 residues long. The CDR3 DNA reads TGTGCCAGTAGTATCCTAATAAGAGGCACTGAAGCTTTCTTT. This codes for CASSILIRGTEAFF.

V and J are TRBV18 and TRBJ2-3, with 11 bases identical to TRBD2. The V segment lost 2 bases and the J segment 2 bases; nucleotides outside the gene matches: 6. The CDR3 has 17 amino acids. CDR1 is KGHSH and CDR2 is LQKENI in the germline V gene. The DNA for the CDR3 is TGTGCCAGCTCACCAGTTCCTAGCGGGAGGCCCACAGATACGCAGTATTTT. Protein sequence: CASSPVPSGRPTDTQYF.

As concerns this clone: The sample contains more than one DNA sequence encoding this CDR3. The V and J genes are TRBV30 and TRBJ2-1, with D uncertain. The CDR3 loop spans 13 amino acids. With 4 bases removed from V and 0 bases from J, the gap between germline ends came to 7 bases. Germline V gene data show CDR1 as GTSNPN and CDR2 as SVGIG (reference sequence). CDR3 loop: CAWTSSSYNEQFF. The DNA of the CDR3 is TGTGCCTGGACTTCCAGCTCCTACAATGAGCAGTTCTTC.

This chain links TRBV2 with TRBJ1-5, with D perhaps matching TRBD1 (5 bases). Trimming took 6 bases from V and 5 from J, leaving 14 bases between them. Per germline, CDR1 SNHLY and CDR2 FYNNEI. This CDR3 comprises 14 residues. For the CDR3, the DNA is TGTGCCAGCAGACGCGGGACGGCTGATCAGCCCCAGCATTTT. Its translation is CASRRGTADQPQHF. The whole variable domain, remainder taken from reference TRBV2 and TRBJ1-5, is EPEVTQTPSHQVTQMGQEVILRCVPISNHLYFYWYRQILGQKVEFLVSFYNNEISEKSEIFDDQFSVERPDGSNFTLKIRSTKLEDSAMYFCASRRGTADQPQHFGDGTRLSIL.

The gene calls are TRBV7-3 and TRBJ2-2; no firm D call. In germline, CDR1 is SGHTA, CDR2 FQGTGA. This CDR3 has 14 amino acids. The V end lost 7 bases, the J end lost 1 base, and 10 bases lay between the germline ends. The CDR3: CASKPAVNTGELFF. CDR3 sequence (DNA): TGTGCCAGCAAACCGGCAGTGAACACCGGGGAGCTGTTTTTT.

The chain joins TRBV27 to TRBJ1-5, with D possibly matching TRBD1 (5 bases). V dropped 3 bases and J dropped 2 bases, with 14 bases sitting between them. The CDR3 covers 16 residues. The germline gives CDR1 MNHEY, CDR2 SMNVEV (reference sequence). This chain's CDR3 is CASSLWAGTGNQPQHF. CDR3 sequence (DNA): TGTGCCAGCAGTTTGTGGGCAGGGACTGGCAATCAGCCCCAGCATTTT.

The rearrangement joins TRBV28 to TRBJ1-1; 11 bases fit TRBD1. The CDR3 runs to 14 residues. Trimming took 8 bases from V and 5 from J; bases not matched to a gene: 7. The V gene's germline CDR1 is MDHEN and CDR2 SYDVKM. In nucleotides, the CDR3 is TGTGCCAGCCGGGGGACAGGGGGAAGGACTGAAGCTTTCTTT. Its protein product is CASRGTGGRTEAFF.

V gene TRBV27 combines with J gene TRBJ2-7; TRBD2 matches at 8 bases. The CDR3 is 16 amino acids. V shed 7 bases and J 2 bases; nucleotides not matched to a gene: 13. Germline V lookup: CDR1 MNHEY, CDR2 SMNVEV (reference sequence). The CDR3 is CASKGGPGGATYEQYF. DNA for the CDR3: TGTGCCAGCAAGGGGGGCCCGGGAGGGGCTACCTACGAGCAGTACTTC.

The chain uses TRBV5-1 and TRBJ2-7, with a weak D call TRBD1 (6 bases). Germline CDR1 reads SGHRS; CDR2 reads YFSETQ. CDR3 length equals 14 residues. Trimming pared 4 bases from V and 2 bases from J, leaving 13 bases between. The DNA for the CDR3 is TGCGCCAGCAGCCCCCGGACAGTTACCTACGAGCAGTACTTC. This encodes CASSPRTVTYEQYF. The full variable domain, with the rest looked up from reference TRBV5-1 and TRBJ2-7, is KAGVTQTPRYLIKTRGQQVTLSCSPISGHRSVSWYQQTPGQGLQFLFEYFSETQRNKGNFPGRFSGRQFSNSRSEMNVSTLELGDSALYLCASSPRTVTYEQYFGPGTRLTVT.

The chain employs TRBV29-1 and TRBJ1-2; weak D call: TRBD1 (5 bases). The CDR3 contains 11 residues. Between the trimmed V and J ends, which lost 7 bases and 4 bases, there was a span of 10 bases. The germline V gene has CDR1 SQVTM and CDR2 ANQGSEA. CDR3 region: CSARDLYGYTF. The DNA of the CDR3 is TGCAGCGCCCGGGACCTCTATGGCTACACCTTC.

V and J are TRBV6-5 and TRBJ1-2, with D hard to call. This CDR3 contains 12 residues. Germline V CDR1 and CDR2: MNHEY, SVGAGI. The ends were cut back, 11 bases at V and 4 bases at J, with 14 bases in the middle. CDR3 in DNA: TGTGCCTTGAAGGACCCACTCTATGGCTACACCTTC. Translating gives CALKDPLYGYTF.

The rearrangement joins TRBV5-1 to TRBJ2-7; 11 bases fit TRBD2. Germline CDR1 SGHRS, CDR2 YFSETQ. The CDR3 covers 17 residues. The V gene end was trimmed by 0 bases and the J gene end by 3 bases; junction bases not matched to a gene: 8. Here the CDR3 DNA reads TGCGCCAGCAGCTTGGGGTCTAGCGGGGGGACAGTCTACGAGCAGTACTTC. Translation: CASSLGSSGGTVYEQYF. The whole variable domain, remainder taken from reference TRBV5-1 and TRBJ2-7, is KAGVTQTPRYLIKTRGQQVTLSCSPISGHRSVSWYQQTPGQGLQFLFEYFSETQRNKGNFPGRFSGRQFSNSRSEMNVSTLELGDSALYLCASSLGSSGGTVYEQYFGPGTRLTVT.

The V call is TRBV5-1, the J call TRBJ1-4; D is perhaps TRBD1 (5 bases). V gave up 3 bases and J gave up 4 bases, with 10 bases separating them. This CDR3 has 14 amino acids. The germline gives CDR1 SGHRS, CDR2 YFSETQ. The CDR3 DNA is TGCGCCAGCAGCTCAGGGAGGAGTAATGAAAAACTGTTTTTT. Protein product: CASSSGRSNEKLFF.

This clone has just a few counts. The chain carries TRBV10-2 and TRBJ1-2, with D possibly being TRBD1 (5 bases). This CDR3 has 16 amino acids. Germline CDR1 reads WSHSY; CDR2 reads SAAADI. V lost 0 bases and J 4 bases, leaving 15 bases between the germline ends. CDR3 nucleotide sequence: TGCGCCAGCAGTGAGTCGAAATGGGGGGGAAGCTATGGCTACACCTTC. Protein product: CASSESKWGGSYGYTF.

The chain links TRBV6-5 to TRBJ2-7, with D possibly being TRBD2 (5 bases). The CDR3 runs to 15 residues. The V and J ends lost 2 bases and 4 bases respectively, with 15 bases between them. Germline V CDR1 and CDR2: MNHEY, SVGAGI. CDR3 nucleotide sequence: TGTGCCAGCAGTTACCAGGTCGGGAACGCTTACGAGCAGTACTTC. Translated: CASSYQVGNAYEQYF.

This rearrangement joins TRBV25-1 to TRBJ1-1; D not certain. Germline V gene sequence: CDR1 MGHDK, CDR2 SYGVNS. Trimming pared 4 bases from V and 8 bases from J, leaving 14 bases between. The CDR3 is made up of 13 amino acids. The CDR3 region has the DNA TGTGCCAGCAGTGGGAAGGGATTTTCGGAAGCTTTCTTT. Its protein product is CASSGKGFSEAFF.

The chain joins TRBV29-1 to TRBJ2-1; D uncertain. V was cut by 7 bases and J by 10 bases, with 14 bases left in between. CDR1 and CDR2 (germline): SQVTM, ANQGSEA. The CDR3 loop spans 11 amino acids. Here the CDR3 reads CSGDRLAEQFF. The CDR3 DNA sequence: TGCAGCGGTGACCGGCTGGCCGAGCAGTTCTTC.

This clone was counted a few times. The gene calls are TRBV2 and TRBJ1-5; D gene ambiguous. The CDR3 spans 15 residues. Trimming took 0 bases from V and 10 from J, leaving 16 bases between them. Per germline, CDR1 SNHLY and CDR2 FYNNEI. Written as DNA, the CDR3 is TGTGCCAGCAGTGAAGCATTCCCGGGATCAAGTCCCCAGCATTTT. Translating it yields CASSEAFPGSSPQHF.

The chain employs TRBV7-9 and TRBJ1-4, with 10 bases lining up with TRBD1. Germline lookup yields CDR1 SEHNR and CDR2 FQNEAQ (reference sequence). J lost 8 bases, V lost 4 bases, and 4 bases had no gene match. The CDR3 runs 14 residues. In nucleotides, the CDR3 is TGTGCCAGCAGCTCGGGACAGGGGAGCGAAAAACTGTTTTTT. It specifies CASSSGQGSEKLFF.